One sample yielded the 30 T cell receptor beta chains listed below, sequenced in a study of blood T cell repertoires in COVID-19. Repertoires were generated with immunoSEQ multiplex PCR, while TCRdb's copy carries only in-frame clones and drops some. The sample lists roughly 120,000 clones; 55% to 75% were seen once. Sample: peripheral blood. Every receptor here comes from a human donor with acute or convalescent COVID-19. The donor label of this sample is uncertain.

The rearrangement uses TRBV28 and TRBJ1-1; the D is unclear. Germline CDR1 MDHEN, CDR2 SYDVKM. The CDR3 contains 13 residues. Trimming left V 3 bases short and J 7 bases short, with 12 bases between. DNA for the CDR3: TGTGCCAGCAGTTTTTCCCAGGCGCATGAAGCTTTCTTT. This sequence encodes CASSFSQAHEAFF.

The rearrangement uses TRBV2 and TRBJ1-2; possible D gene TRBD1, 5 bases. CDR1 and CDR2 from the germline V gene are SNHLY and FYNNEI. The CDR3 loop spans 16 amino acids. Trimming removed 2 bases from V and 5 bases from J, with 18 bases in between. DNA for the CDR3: TGTGCCAGCAGTGAACGGCAGGGTATCACTTGGTATGGCTACACCTTC. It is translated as CASSERQGITWYGYTF.

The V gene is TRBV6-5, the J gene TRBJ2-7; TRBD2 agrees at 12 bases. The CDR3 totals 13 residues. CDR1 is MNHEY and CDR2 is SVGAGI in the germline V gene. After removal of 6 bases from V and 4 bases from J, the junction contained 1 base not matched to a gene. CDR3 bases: TGTGCCAGCAGGACTAGCGGGGGATACGAGCAGTACTTC. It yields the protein CASRTSGGYEQYF.

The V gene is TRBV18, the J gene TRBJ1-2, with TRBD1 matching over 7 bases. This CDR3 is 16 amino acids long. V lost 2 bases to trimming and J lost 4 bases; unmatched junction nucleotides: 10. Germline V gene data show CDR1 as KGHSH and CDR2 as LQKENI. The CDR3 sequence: CASSPSGGSAGYGYTF. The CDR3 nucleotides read TGTGCCAGCTCACCATCAGGGGGGTCTGCCGGCTATGGCTACACCTTC.

CDR3 in DNA: TGTGCCATCAACCTGCCGGGACTAGCGGGGCAAGAGACCCAGTACTTC. Amino acid sequence: CAINLPGLAGQETQYF. The chain uses TRBV10-3 and TRBJ2-5; 13 bases match TRBD2. The CDR3 runs to 16 residues. From germline, CDR1 is ENHRY and CDR2 SYGVKD. V lost 7 bases, J lost 2 bases, and 7 bases stayed unmatched.

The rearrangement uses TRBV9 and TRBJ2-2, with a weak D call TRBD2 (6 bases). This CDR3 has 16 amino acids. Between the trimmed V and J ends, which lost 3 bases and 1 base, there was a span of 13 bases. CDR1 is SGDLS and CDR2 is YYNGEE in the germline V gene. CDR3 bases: TGTGCCAGCAGCGCCTTAGGGGACTTGAACACCGGGGAGCTGTTTTTT. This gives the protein CASSALGDLNTGELFF.

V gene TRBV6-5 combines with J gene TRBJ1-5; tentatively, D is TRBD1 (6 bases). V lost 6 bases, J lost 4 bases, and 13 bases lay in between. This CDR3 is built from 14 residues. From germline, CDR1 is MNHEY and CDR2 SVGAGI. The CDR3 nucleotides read TGTGCCAGCAGACGTACAGGGTTGAATCAGCCCCAGCATTTT. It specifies CASRRTGLNQPQHF.

CDR3 DNA: TGTGCCTGGGGGAGACAGGGAAGGTCCCAAGAGACCCAGTACTTC. Translation: CAWGRQGRSQETQYF. The chain couples TRBV30 to TRBJ2-5, with 7 bases lining up with TRBD1. The ends lost 5 bases at V and 1 base at J; junction bases unmatched: 10. Germline V gives CDR1 GTSNPN, CDR2 SVGIG (reference sequence). The CDR3 totals 15 residues.

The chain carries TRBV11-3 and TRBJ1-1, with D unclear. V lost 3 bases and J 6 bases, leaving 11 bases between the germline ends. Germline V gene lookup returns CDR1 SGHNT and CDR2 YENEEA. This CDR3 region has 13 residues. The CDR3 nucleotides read TGTGCCAGCAGCTTGCGTCCGGGAGCTGAAGCTTTCTTT. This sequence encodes CASSLRPGAEAFF.

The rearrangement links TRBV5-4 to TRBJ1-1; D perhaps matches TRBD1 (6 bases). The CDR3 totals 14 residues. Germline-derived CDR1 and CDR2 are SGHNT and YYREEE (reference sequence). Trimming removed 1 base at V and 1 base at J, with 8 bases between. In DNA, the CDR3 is TGTGCCAGCAGCTTGAGGGACACGAACACTGAAGCTTTCTTT. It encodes CASSLRDTNTEAFF. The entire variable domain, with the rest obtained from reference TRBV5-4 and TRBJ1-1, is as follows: ETGVTQSPTHLIKTRGQQVTLRCSSQSGHNTVSWYQQALGQGPQFIFQYYREEENGRGNFPPRFSGLQFPNYSSELNVNALELDDSALYLCASSLRDTNTEAFFGQGTRLTVV.

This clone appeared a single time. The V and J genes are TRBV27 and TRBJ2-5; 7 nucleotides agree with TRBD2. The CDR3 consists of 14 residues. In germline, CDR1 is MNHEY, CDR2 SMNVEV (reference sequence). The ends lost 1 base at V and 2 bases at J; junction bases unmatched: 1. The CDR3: CASSLWGGQETQYF. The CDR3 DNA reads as TGTGCCAGCAGTTTATGGGGGGGGCAAGAGACCCAGTACTTC.

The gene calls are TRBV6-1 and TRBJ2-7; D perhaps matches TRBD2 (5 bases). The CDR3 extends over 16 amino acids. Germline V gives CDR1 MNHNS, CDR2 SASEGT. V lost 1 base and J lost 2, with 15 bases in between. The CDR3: CASSEGHIDGAYEQYV. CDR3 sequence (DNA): TGTGCCAGCAGTGAAGGTCACATAGACGGGGCCTACGAGCAGTACGTC.

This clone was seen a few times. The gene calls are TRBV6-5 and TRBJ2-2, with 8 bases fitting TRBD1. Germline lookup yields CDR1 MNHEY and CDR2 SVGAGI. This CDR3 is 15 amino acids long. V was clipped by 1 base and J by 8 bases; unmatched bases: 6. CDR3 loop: CASSYYRQGRGELFF. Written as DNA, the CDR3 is TGTGCCAGCAGTTACTACAGACAGGGGAGGGGGGAGCTGTTTTTT.

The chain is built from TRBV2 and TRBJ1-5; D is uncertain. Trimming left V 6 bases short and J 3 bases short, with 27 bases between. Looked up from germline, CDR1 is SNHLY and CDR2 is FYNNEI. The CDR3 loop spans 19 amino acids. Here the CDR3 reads CASRHTHITETSFNQPQHF. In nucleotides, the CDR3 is TGTGCCAGCAGACACACACATATAACAGAAACCAGCTTCAATCAGCCCCAGCATTTT.

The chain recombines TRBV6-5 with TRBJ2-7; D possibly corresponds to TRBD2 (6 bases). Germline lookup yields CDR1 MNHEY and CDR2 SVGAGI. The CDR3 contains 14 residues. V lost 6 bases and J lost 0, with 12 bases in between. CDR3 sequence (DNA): TGTGCCAGCAGGGGACTTCGGAGCTCCTACGAGCAGTACTTC. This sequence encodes CASRGLRSSYEQYF.

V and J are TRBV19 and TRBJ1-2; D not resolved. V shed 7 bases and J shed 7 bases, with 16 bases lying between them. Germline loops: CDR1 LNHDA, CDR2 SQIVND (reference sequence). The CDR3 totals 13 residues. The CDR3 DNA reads TGTGCCAGTACCGATCCGGGAGTCTCTGGCTACACCTTC. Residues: CASTDPGVSGYTF. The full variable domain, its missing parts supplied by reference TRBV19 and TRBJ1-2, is DGGITQSPKYLFRKEGQNVTLSCEQNLNHDAMYWYRQDPGQGLRLIYYSQIVNDFQKGDIAEGYSVSREKKESFPLTVTSAQKNPTAFYLCASTDPGVSGYTFGSGTRLTVV.

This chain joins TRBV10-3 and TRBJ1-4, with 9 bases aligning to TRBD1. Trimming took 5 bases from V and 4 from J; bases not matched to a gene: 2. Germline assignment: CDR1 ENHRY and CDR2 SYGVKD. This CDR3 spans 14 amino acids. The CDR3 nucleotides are TGTGCCATCAGTTCGGGACAGGGTAATGAAAAACTGTTTTTT. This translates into CAISSGQGNEKLFF.

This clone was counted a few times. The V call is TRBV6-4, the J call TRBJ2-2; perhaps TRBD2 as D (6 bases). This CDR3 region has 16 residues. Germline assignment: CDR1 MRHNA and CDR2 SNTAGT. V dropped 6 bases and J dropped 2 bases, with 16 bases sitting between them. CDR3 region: CASSPDGGLNTGELFF. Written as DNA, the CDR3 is TGTGCCAGCAGCCCCGACGGGGGACTTAACACCGGGGAGCTGTTTTTT.

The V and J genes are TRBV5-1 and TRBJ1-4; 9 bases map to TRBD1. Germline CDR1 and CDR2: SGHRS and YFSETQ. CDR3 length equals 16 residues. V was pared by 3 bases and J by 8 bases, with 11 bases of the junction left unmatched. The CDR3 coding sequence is TGCGCCAGCAGCTACCGTAGGGGACAGGGAGAGGAAAAACTGTTTTTT. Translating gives CASSYRRGQGEEKLFF.

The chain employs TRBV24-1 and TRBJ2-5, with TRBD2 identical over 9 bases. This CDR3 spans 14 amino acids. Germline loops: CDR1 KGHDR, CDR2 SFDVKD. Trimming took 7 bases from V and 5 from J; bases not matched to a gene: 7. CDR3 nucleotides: TGTGCCACCAGCTCCTTCGCGGGGGGGGAGACCCAGTACTTC. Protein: CATSSFAGGETQYF.

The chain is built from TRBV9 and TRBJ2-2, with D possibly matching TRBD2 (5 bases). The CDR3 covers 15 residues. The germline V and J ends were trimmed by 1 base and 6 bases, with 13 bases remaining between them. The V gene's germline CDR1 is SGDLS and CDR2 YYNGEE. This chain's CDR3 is CASSVRGPPPGELFF. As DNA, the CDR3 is TGTGCCAGCAGCGTAAGAGGGCCCCCTCCCGGGGAGCTGTTTTTT.

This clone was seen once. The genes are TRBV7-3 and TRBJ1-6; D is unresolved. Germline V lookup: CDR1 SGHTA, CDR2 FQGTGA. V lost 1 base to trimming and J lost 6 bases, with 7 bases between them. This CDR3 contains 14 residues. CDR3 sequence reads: CASSLIGLNSPLHF. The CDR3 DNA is TGTGCCAGCAGCTTAATAGGACTTAATTCACCCCTCCACTTT. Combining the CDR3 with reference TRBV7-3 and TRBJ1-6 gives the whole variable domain GAGVSQTPSNKVTEKGKYVELRCDPISGHTALYWYRQSLGQGPEFLIYFQGTGAADDSGLPNDRFFAVRPEGSVSTLKIQRTERGDSAVYLCASSLIGLNSPLHFGNGTRLTVT.

CDR3 bases: TGTGCCAGCAGTTACTTCGCAGGGGGTAATCAGCCCCAGCATTTT. This sequence encodes CASSYFAGGNQPQHF. The chain couples TRBV6-2 or TRBV6-3 to TRBJ1-5, with 7 bases aligning to TRBD1. Germline V CDR1 and CDR2: MNHEY, SVGEGT. Germline trimming cut 1 base from V and 4 bases from J; bases unmatched to any gene: 4. The CDR3 covers 15 residues.

CDR3 sequence (DNA): TGCGCCAGCAGCTTACGGACAGACTCTGGAAACACCATATATTTT. Translated, it gives CASSLRTDSGNTIYF. J is TRBJ1-3 and V is TRBV5-1, with D perhaps TRBD1 (6 bases). The CDR3 contains 15 residues. Germline lookup yields CDR1 SGHRS and CDR2 YFSETQ. V was pared by 2 bases and J by 0 bases, with 9 bases between.

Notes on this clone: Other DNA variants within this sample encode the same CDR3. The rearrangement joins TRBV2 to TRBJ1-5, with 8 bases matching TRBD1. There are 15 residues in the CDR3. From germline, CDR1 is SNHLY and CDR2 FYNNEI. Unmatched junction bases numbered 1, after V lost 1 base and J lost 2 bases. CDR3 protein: CASSEETGGNQPQHF. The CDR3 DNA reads TGTGCCAGCAGTGAAGAGACAGGGGGCAATCAGCCCCAGCATTTT.

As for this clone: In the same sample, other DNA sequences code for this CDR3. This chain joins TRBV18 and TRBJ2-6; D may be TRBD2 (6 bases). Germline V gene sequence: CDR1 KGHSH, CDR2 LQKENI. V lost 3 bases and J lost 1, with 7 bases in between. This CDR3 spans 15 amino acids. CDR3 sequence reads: CASSPGGSGANVLTF. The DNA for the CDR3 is TGTGCCAGCTCACCCGGGGGTTCTGGGGCCAACGTCCTGACTTTC.

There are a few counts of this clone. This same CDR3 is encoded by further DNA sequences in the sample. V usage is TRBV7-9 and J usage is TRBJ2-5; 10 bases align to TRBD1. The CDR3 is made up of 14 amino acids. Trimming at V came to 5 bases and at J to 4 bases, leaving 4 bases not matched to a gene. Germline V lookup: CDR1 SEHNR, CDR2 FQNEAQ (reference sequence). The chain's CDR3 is CASSPGQGGETQYF. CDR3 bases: TGTGCCAGCAGCCCCGGACAGGGGGGAGAGACCCAGTACTTC.

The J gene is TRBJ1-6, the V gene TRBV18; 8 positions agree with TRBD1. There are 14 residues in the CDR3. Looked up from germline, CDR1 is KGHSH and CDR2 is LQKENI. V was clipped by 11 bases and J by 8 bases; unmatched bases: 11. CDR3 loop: CASNQGQGYSPLHF. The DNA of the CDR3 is TGTGCCTCCAACCAAGGACAGGGCTATTCACCCCTCCACTTT.

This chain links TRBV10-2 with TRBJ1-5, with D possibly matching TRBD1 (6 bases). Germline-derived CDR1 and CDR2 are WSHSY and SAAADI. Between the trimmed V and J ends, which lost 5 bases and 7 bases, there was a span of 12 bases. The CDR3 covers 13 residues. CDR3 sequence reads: CASSPSGGQPQHF. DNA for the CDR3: TGCGCCAGCAGTCCTAGTGGGGGCCAGCCCCAGCATTTT.

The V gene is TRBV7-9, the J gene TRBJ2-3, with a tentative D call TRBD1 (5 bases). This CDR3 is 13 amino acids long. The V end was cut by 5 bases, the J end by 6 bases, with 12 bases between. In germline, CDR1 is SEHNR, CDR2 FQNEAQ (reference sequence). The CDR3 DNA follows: TGTGCCAGCAGCCGACAGACACTGGATACGCAGTATTTT. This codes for CASSRQTLDTQYF.